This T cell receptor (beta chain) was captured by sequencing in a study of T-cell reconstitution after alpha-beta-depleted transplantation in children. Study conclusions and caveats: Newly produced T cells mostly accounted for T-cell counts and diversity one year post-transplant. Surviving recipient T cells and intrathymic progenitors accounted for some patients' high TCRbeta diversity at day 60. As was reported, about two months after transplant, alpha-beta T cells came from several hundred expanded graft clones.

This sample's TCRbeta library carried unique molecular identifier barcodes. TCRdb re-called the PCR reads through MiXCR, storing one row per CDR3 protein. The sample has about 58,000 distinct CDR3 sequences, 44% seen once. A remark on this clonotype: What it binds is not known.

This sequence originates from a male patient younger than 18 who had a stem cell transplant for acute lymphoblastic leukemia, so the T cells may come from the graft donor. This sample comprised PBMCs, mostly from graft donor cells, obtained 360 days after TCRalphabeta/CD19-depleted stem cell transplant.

In DNA form, the CDR3 reads TGTGCCAGCAGGACCCTAGCGGGGGGTTACAATGAGCAGTTCTTC. The encoded protein is CASRTLAGGYNEQFF. The genes are TRBV6-1 and TRBJ2-1, with 11 positions matching TRBD2. Germline trimming cut 6 bases from V and 4 bases from J; bases unmatched to any gene: 5. Germline V gene lookup returns CDR1 MNHNS and CDR2 SASEGT. The CDR3 totals 15 residues.